Listed below are T cell receptor beta chains from one sample, sequenced in a study of blood T cell repertoires in COVID-19. Some clones are missing from TCRdb's copy, which holds only in-frame ones; the method was immunoSEQ multiplex PCR. The sample has roughly 250,000 clones, approximately 90% seen once. Sample: PBMCs or T cells enriched from blood (not recorded which). The source of these receptors is a man aged 35-49 years who had recovered from COVID-19. CDR3s include the opening cysteine and the closing phenylalanine or tryptophan. D genes are given only for firm matches. Expanded clones are given a class, and other clones once, few, many or no size at all.

>TRBV10-3|TRBJ1-5|15|TRBD1|-
CAISLTGTSNQPQHF
TGTGCCATCAGTTTGACAGGGACAAGCAATCAGCCCCAGCATTTT
>TRBV5-5|TRBJ1-6|18|TRBD1|-
CASREGGRVSSYNSPLHF
TGTGCCAGCAGAGAAGGGGGCAGGGTGAGCTCCTATAATTCACCCCTCCACTTT
>TRBV14|TRBJ1-1|14|TRBD1|-
CASSQVHRGTEAFF
TGTGCCAGCAGCCAGGTCCACAGGGGTACTGAAGCTTTCTTT
>TRBV9|TRBJ1-6|14|-|-
CASSVQGRDSPLHF
TGTGCCAGCAGCGTTCAGGGTAGGGATTCACCCCTCCACTTT
>TRBV28|TRBJ2-7|16|-|-
CASSPVYTGPSYEQYF
TGTGCCAGCAGTCCGGTATATACAGGGCCCTCCTACGAGCAGTACTTC
>TRBV29-1|TRBJ1-2|13|TRBD1|few
CSAGGQENYGYTF
TGCAGCGCAGGGGGCCAGGAGAACTATGGCTACACCTTC
>TRBV28|TRBJ2-3|12|TRBD1|-
CASSTSGTAQYF
TGTGCCAGCAGTACCTCCGGGACAGCGCAGTATTTT
>TRBV4-3|TRBJ2-1|16|-|-
CASSQEGDSSYNEQFF
TGCGCCAGCAGCCAAGAAGGCGACAGCTCCTACAATGAGCAGTTCTTC
>TRBV19|TRBJ2-7|17|-|-
CASSIDGLRRDSYEQYF
TGTGCCAGTAGTATAGATGGGTTGAGACGGGACTCCTACGAGCAGTACTTC
>TRBV5-4|TRBJ2-5|16|TRBD2|-
CASSLAASGDQETQYF
TGTGCCAGCAGCTTGGCGGCTAGCGGGGATCAAGAGACCCAGTACTTC
>TRBV6-1|TRBJ2-3|13|-|-
CASSDRGSDTQYF
TGTGCCAGCAGTGACAGGGGATCAGATACGCAGTATTTT
>TRBV7-3|TRBJ2-3|12|-|-
CASSSNVDTQYF
TGTGCCAGCAGCTCCAATGTAGATACGCAGTATTTT
>TRBV21-1|TRBJ2-7|16|-|-
CASSKGDSSYSYEQYF
TGTGCCAGCAGCAAAGGGGACTCAAGTTACTCCTACGAGCAGTACTTC
>TRBV7-2|TRBJ2-7|16|-|-
CASSLDHGQVAYEQYF
TGTGCCAGCAGCTTAGACCATGGCCAGGTGGCCTACGAGCAGTACTTC
>TRBV28|TRBJ2-5|16|TRBD2|once
CASSSGGLQVLETQYF
TGTGCCAGCAGTTCCGGGGGGTTACAGGTCCTAGAGACCCAGTACTTC
>TRBV19|TRBJ2-7|14|TRBD1|-
CASSTRDRGSIQYF
TGTGCCAGTAGTACCCGGGACAGGGGCTCGATTCAGTACTTC
>TRBV6-1|TRBJ1-5|15|TRBD1|-
CASSELTGSNQPQHF
TGTGCCAGCAGTGAGTTGACAGGGAGCAATCAGCCCCAGCATTTT
>TRBV5-1|TRBJ2-7|14|TRBD2|-
CASSFTSDSYEQYF
TGCGCCAGCAGCTTTACTAGCGACTCCTACGAGCAGTACTTC
>TRBV5-8|TRBJ1-1|19|TRBD1|-
CASSFDIPETGRPPIGAFF
TGTGCCAGCAGCTTCGATATACCCGAGACAGGGCGTCCCCCCATTGGAGCTTTCTTT
>TRBV18|TRBJ2-1|17|TRBD2|-
CASSLISGGHTYNEQFF
TGTGCCAGCTCACTTATCAGCGGGGGGCACACTTACAATGAGCAGTTCTTC
>TRBV19|TRBJ1-1|13|TRBD1|-
CASSSTGDTEAFF
TGTGCCAGTAGTAGCACAGGGGACACTGAAGCTTTCTTT
>TRBV13|TRBJ2-7|16|-|-
CASSLGGGYYGTPEYF
TGTGCCAGCAGCTTAGGGGGGGGATATTATGGTACCCCAGAGTACTTC
>TRBV6-5|TRBJ2-7|13|TRBD1|-
CASSRRQGHEQYF
TGTGCCAGCAGTAGACGACAGGGCCACGAGCAGTACTTC
>TRBV4-1|TRBJ2-7|18|TRBD1|-
CASSQVFRTGVTAYEQYF
TGCGCCAGCAGCCAAGTTTTCCGGACAGGGGTGACCGCCTACGAGCAGTACTTC
>TRBV28|TRBJ2-3|16|TRBD1|-
CASSSGTGPLTDTQYF
TGTGCCAGCAGTTCGGGGACAGGTCCATTAACAGATACGCAGTATTTT
>TRBV7-6|TRBJ1-5|18|-|once
CASSPSDRIWISNQPQHF
TGTGCCAGCAGCCCAAGCGATCGTATATGGATTAGCAATCAGCCCCAGCATTTT
>TRBV30|TRBJ2-1|15|TRBD2|-
CAWSVRASGYNEQFF
TGTGCCTGGAGTGTAAGGGCTAGCGGATACAATGAGCAGTTCTTC
>TRBV7-6|TRBJ2-2|20|-|-
CASSLYTPGRDLFRSGELFF
TGTGCCAGCAGCTTATATACCCCTGGACGGGACTTGTTTAGGTCCGGGGAGCTGTTTTTT